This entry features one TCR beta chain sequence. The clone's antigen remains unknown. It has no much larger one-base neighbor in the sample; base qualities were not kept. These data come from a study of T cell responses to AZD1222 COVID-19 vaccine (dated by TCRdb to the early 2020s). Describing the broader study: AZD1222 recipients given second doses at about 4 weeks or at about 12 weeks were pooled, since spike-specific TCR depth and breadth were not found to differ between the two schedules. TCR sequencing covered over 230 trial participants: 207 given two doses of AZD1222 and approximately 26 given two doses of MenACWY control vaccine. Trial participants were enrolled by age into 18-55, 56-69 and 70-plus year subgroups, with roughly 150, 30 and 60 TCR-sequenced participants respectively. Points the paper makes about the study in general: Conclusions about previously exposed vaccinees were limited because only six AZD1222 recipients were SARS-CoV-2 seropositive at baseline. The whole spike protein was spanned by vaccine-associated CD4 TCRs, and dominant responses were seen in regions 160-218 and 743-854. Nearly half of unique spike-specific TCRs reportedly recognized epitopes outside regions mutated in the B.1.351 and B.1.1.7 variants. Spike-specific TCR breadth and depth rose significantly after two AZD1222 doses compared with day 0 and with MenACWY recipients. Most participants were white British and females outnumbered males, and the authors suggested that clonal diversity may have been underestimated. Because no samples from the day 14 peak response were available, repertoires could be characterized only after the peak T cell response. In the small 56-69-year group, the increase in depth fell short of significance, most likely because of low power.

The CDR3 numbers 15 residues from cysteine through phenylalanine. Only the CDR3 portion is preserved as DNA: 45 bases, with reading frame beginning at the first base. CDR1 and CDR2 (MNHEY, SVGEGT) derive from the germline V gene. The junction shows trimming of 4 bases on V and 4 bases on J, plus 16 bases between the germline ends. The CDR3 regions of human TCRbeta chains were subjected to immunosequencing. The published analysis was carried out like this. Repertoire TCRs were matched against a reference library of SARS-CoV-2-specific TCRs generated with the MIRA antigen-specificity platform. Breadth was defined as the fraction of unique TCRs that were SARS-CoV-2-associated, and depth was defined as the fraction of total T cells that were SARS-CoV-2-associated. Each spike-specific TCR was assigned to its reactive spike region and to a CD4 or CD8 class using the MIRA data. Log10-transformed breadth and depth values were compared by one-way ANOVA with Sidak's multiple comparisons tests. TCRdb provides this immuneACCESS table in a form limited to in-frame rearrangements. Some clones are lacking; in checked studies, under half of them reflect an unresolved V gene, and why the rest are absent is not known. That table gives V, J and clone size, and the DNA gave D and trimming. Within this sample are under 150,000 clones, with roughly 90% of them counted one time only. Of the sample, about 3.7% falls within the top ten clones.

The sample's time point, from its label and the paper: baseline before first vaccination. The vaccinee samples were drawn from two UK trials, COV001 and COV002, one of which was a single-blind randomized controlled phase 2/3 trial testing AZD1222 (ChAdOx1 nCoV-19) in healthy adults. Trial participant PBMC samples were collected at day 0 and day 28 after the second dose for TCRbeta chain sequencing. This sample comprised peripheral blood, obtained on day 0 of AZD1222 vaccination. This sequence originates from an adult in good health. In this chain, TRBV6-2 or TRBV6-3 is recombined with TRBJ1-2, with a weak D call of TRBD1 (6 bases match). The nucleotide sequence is TGTGCCAGCAGTTCCCTACGAACAGGGTTCTATGGCTACACCTTC. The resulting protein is CASSSLRTGFYGYTF.